This T cell receptor (beta chain) appears in the sequencing data of a study of OX40 agonist ivuxolimab in advanced cancers. As for the study in general: Of the patients, three showed partial responses, one with hepatocellular carcinoma and two with cutaneous melanoma.

The repertoire was sequenced with immunoSEQ multiplex PCR; TCRdb's copy has only in-frame clones and lacks some. The sample includes about 93,000 clones, 94% of them seen just once. Regarding the study as a whole: Clonal expansion by week 6 occurred in CD4+ and CD8+ blood T cells (at 0.1 to 3.0 mg/kg).

At baseline, cycle 4 day 1, and cycle 7 day 1, blood was sampled. A remark on this clone: Its antigen is as yet unknown.

The CDR3 has 19 residues. Material: CD4+ or CD8+ T cells sorted from blood, obtained in a trial of the OX40 agonist ivuxolimab. This clonotype was sampled from an adult with an advanced solid tumor such as melanoma, head and neck, liver or kidney cancer. The V gene is TRBV21-1, the J gene TRBJ1-3. TRBV21-1 is flagged as a pseudogene. The CDR3 protein is CASSKWAEGRPYSGNTIYF. The CDR3 DNA sequence: TGTGCCAGCAGCAAATGGGCGGAGGGGCGCCCATACTCTGGAAACACCATATATTTT.